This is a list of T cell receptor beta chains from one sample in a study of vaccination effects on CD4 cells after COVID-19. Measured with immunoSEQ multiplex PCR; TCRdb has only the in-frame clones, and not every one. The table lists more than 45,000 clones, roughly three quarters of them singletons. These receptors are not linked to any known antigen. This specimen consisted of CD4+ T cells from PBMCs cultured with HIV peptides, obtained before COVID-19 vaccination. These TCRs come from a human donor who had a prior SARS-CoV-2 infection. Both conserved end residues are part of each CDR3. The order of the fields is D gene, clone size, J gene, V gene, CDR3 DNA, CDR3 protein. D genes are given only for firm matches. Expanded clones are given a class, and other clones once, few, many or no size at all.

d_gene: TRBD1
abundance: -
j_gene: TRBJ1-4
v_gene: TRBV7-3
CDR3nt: TGTGCCAGACGACAGGGGCTTCGAGAAAAACTGTTTTTT
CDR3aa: CARRQGLREKLFF

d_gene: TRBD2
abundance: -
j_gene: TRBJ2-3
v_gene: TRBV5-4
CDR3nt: TGTGCCAGCAGCTTGAGTAGCGGGGGGGTGAAAGATACGCAGTATTTT
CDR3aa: CASSLSSGGVKDTQYF

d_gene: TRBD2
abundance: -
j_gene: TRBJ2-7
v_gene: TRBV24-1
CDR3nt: TGTGCCACCAGTGATCCCGGGACTAGCGGGAGCTACGAGCAGTACTTC
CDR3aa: CATSDPGTSGSYEQYF

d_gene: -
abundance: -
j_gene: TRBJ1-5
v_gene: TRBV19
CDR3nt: TGTGCCAGTAGTATAGTGGAGAACAATCAGCCCCAGCATTTT
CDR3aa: CASSIVENNQPQHF

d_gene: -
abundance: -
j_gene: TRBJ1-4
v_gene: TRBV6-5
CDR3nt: TGTGCCAGCAGTCCGCTTAATGAAAAACTGTTTTTT
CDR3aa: CASSPLNEKLFF

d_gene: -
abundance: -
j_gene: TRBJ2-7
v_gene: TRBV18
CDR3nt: TGTGCCAGCTCACCCTCCAGGTTCCACGAGCAGTACTTC
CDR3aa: CASSPSRFHEQYF

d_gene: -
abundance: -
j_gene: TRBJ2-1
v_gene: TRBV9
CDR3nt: TGTGCCAGCAGCGTATTGTCGAGCGGCGCAACCTACAATGAGCAGTTCTTC
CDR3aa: CASSVLSSGATYNEQFF

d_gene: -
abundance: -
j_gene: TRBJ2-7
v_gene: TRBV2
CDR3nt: TGTGCCAGCAGTAGCACAGGTTACGAGCAGTACTTC
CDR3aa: CASSSTGYEQYF

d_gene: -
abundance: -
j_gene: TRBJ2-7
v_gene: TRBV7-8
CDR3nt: TGTGCCAGCAGCTTAGCTCTCGCCGTCGACGAGCAGTACTTC
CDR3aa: CASSLALAVDEQYF

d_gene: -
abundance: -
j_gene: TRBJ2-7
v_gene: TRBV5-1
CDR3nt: TGCGCCAGCAGCCCCCGGGACGCAACCTACGAGCAGTACTTC
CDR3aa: CASSPRDATYEQYF

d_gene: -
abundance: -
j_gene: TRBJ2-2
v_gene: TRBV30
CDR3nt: TGTGCCTACCAACGGGAATTCGACACCGGGGAGCTGTTTTTT
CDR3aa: CAYQREFDTGELFF

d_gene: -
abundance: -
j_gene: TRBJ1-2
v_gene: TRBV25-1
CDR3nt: TGTGCCAGCAGTGAGCAGGGCGGCTATGGCTACACCTTC
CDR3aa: CASSEQGGYGYTF

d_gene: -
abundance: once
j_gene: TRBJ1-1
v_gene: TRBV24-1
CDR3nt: TGTGCCACCAGTGATTTTATGGACACTGAAGCTTTCTTT
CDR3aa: CATSDFMDTEAFF

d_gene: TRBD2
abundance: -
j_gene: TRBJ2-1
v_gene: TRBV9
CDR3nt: TGTGCCAGCAGCTCTCCCGCCGGGACTAGCGGCTACAATGAGCAGTTCTTC
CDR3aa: CASSSPAGTSGYNEQFF

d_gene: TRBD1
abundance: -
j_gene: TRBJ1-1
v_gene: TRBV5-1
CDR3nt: TGCGCCAGCAGCGCCGTCGAGGGACAGGGAAACACTGAAGCTTTCTTT
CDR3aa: CASSAVEGQGNTEAFF

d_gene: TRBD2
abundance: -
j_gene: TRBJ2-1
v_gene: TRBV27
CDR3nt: TGTGCCAGCAGGACAGTCCCTTTATTAGCGGGGGCCTACAATGAGCAGTTCTTC
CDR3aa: CASRTVPLLAGAYNEQFF

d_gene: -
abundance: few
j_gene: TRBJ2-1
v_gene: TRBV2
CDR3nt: TGTGCCAGCAGTGAAATATGGGAGCAGTTCTTC
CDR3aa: CASSEIWEQFF

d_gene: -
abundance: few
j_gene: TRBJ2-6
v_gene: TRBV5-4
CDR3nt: TGTGCCAGCTCAGAGTGGTCTGGGGCCAACGTCCTGACTTTC
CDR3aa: CASSEWSGANVLTF

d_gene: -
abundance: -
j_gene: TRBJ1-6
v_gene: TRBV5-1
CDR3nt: TGCGCCAGCAGCTTGGGCGTGGCGGCGGATAATTCACCCCTCCACTTT
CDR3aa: CASSLGVAADNSPLHF

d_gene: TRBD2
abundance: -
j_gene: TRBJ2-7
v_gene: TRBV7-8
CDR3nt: TGTGCCAGCAGCTTAGGGTTTAGCGGGGGCTACGAGCAGTACTTC
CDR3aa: CASSLGFSGGYEQYF

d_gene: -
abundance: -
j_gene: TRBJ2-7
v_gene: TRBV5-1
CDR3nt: TGCGCCAGCAGCCCAATTCCGGGACAAACGCGGGAGCAGTACTTC
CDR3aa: CASSPIPGQTREQYF

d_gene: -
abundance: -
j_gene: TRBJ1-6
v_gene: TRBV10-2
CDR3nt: TGCGCCAGCAGTGAGTTGGGGGCGCGATTATTCTCCGATAATTCACCCCTCCACTTT
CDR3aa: CASSELGARLFSDNSPLHF

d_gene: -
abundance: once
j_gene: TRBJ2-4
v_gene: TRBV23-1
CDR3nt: TGCGCCAGCAGTCAATCAGGTCACCGGCAGCTAGCCAAAAACATTCAGTACTTC
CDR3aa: CASSQSGHRQLAKNIQYF

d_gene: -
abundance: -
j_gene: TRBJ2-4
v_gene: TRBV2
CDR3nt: TGTGCCAGCAGTGATGTGGGTCCGGTGGCCAAAAACATTCAGTACTTC
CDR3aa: CASSDVGPVAKNIQYF

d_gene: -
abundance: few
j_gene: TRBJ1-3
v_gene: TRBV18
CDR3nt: TGTGCCAGCTCACCTACGGACAGCTCTGGAAACACCATATATTTT
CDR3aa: CASSPTDSSGNTIYF

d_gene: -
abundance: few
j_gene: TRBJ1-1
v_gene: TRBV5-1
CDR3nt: TGCGCCAGCAGCTCACGGACAGACATGAACACTGAAGCTTTCTTT
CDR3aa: CASSSRTDMNTEAFF

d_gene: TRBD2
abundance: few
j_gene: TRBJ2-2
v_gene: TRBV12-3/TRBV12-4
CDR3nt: TGTGCCACCGGGGGGAGAACCGGGGAGCTGTTTTTT
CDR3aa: CATGGRTGELFF

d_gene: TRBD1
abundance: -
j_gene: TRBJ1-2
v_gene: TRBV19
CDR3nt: TGTGCCAGTAGTAAAGACAGGGGAGGTGGCTACACCTTC
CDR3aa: CASSKDRGGGYTF

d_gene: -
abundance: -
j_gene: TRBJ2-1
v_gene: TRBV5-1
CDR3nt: TGCGCCAGCAGCTTGGGGGCCGGCTCCAATGAGCAGTTCTTC
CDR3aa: CASSLGAGSNEQFF

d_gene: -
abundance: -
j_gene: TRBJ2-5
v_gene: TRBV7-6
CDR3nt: TGTGCCAGCAGTCAAGATAGGCTGTGGGGGGCCAAGACCCAGTACTTC
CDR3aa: CASSQDRLWGAKTQYF

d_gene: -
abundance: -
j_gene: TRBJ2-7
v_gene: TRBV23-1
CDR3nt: TGCGCCAGCAGTCAATTGAATACCGGGACATTCAGCTACGAGCAGTACTTC
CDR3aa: CASSQLNTGTFSYEQYF

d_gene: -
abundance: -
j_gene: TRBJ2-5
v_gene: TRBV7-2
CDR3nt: TGTGCCAGCAGCCCATCCCCGAGAGAGACCCAGTACTTC
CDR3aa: CASSPSPRETQYF

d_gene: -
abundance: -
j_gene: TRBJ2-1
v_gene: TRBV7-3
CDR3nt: TGTGCCAGCAGCCCCGGGACTCTAGCAGGGAATGAGCAGTTCTTC
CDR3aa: CASSPGTLAGNEQFF

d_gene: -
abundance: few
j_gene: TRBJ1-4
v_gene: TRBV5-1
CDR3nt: TGCGCCAGCAGCTTGGATGGGGTGAAAAATGAAAAACTGTTTTTT
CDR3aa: CASSLDGVKNEKLFF

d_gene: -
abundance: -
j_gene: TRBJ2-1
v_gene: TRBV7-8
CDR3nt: TGTGCCAGCAGTCCCGCTTTGTGGGACAATGAGCAGTTCTTC
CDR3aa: CASSPALWDNEQFF

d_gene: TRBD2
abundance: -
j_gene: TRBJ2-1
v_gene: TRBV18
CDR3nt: TGTGCCAGCACAATAGCGGGACCTTCCTACAATGAGCAGTTCTTC
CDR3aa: CASTIAGPSYNEQFF

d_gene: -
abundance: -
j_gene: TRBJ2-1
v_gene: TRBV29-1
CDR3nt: TGCAGCGGGGGGGCAGGGTGGGGAATGACCTACAATGAGCAGTTCTTC
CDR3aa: CSGGAGWGMTYNEQFF

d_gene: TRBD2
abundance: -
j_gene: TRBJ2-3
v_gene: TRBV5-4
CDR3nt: TGTGCCAGCAGCAGAGGACTAGCGGGAACAGATACGCAGTATTTT
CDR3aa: CASSRGLAGTDTQYF

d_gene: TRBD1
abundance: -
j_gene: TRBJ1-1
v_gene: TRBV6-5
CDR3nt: TGTGCCAGCAGTCCCCGACAGGGCACTGAAGCTTTCTTT
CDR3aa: CASSPRQGTEAFF

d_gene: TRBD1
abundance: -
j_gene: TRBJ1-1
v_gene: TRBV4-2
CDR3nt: TGTGCCAGCAGCCAAGCTCCCGGGACAGGGCTCGACACTGAAGCTTTCTTT
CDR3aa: CASSQAPGTGLDTEAFF

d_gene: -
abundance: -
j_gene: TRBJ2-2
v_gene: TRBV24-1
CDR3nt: TGTGCCACCAGTGATTTTTGGGGTAGCGGGGAGCTGTTTTTT
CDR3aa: CATSDFWGSGELFF

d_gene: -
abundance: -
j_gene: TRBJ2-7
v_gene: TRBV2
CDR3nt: TGTGCCAGCAGCCGGGAACGCGCCACCTACGAGCAGTACTTC
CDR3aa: CASSRERATYEQYF

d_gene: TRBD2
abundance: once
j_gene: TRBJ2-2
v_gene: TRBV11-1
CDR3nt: TGTGCCAGCAGTCGAACTAGCGGGAGGGCCGCCGGGGAGCTGTTTTTT
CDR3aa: CASSRTSGRAAGELFF

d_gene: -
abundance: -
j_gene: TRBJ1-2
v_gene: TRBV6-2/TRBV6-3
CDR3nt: TGTGCCAGCAGTCACTCGAAAACTCGGGTGGGCAGGATCTATGGCTACACCTTC
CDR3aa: CASSHSKTRVGRIYGYTF

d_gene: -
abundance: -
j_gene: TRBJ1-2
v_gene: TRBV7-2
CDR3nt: TGTGCCAGCAGCTTAGAGGACGGGTACTATGGCTACACCTTC
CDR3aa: CASSLEDGYYGYTF

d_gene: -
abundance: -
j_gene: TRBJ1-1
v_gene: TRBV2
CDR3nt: TGTGCCAGCAAAAGGGGGATAAACACTGAAGCTTTCTTT
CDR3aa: CASKRGINTEAFF

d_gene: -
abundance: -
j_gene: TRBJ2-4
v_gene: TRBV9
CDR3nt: TGTGCCAGCAGCGTGGCACCAGCGCCCAAAAACATTCAGTACTTC
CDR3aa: CASSVAPAPKNIQYF

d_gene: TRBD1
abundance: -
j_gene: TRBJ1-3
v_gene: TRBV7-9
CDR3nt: TGTGCCAGCAGCGGACAGGGCTCTGGAAACACCATATATTTT
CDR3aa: CASSGQGSGNTIYF

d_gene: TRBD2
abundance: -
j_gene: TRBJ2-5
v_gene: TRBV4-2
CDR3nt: TGTGCCAGCAGCCAAGTGGAGCGGGAGTTTCGAGAGACCCAGTACTTC
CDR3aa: CASSQVEREFRETQYF